Listed here are 23 T cell receptor beta chains from one sample, sequenced in a study of blood T cell repertoires in COVID-19. Clones were sequenced by immunoSEQ multiplex PCR, and TCRdb holds only the in-frame ones, with some missing. Of about 400,000 clones in the sample, approximately 91% were seen once. The specimen sequenced was PBMCs or T cells enriched from blood (not recorded which). The receptors were sampled from a woman aged 40 to 50 with acute COVID-19.

The J gene is TRBJ2-5, the V gene TRBV10-1; D remains ambiguous. V gave up 7 bases and J gave up 0 bases, with 15 bases separating them. The CDR3 consists of 15 residues. From germline, CDR1 is WNHNN and CDR2 SYGVQD (reference sequence). CDR3 sequence reads: CASTIPTVYQETQYF. The DNA for the CDR3 is TGCGCCAGCACCATCCCCACAGTGTACCAAGAGACCCAGTACTTC.

Note on this clone: One junction end disagrees with the germline gene, perhaps due to a read error. The chain recombines TRBV2 with TRBJ1-1; D not resolved. Germline CDR1 reads SNHLY; CDR2 reads FYNNEI. CDR3 size: 14 residues. CDR3 in DNA: TGTGCCAGCAGCGAAGGGCCCTTCGGGACTGAAGCTTTCTTT. Translating gives CASSEGPFGTEAFF.

V and J are TRBV4-2 and TRBJ1-3, with TRBD1 identical over 9 bases. The CDR3 sequence is 17 residues long. The germline V gene encodes CDR1 LGHNA and CDR2 YNFKEQ. The J segment lost 5 bases and the V segment lost 3 bases, leaving 11 bases of the junction unmatched. CDR3 DNA: TGTGCCAGCAGCCATACTATACAGGGGGCTGCCAGAAACACCATATATTTT. It yields the protein CASSHTIQGAARNTIYF.

The chain combines TRBV20-1 with TRBJ2-7, with D uncertain. This CDR3 contains 14 residues. The V end lost 3 bases, the J end lost 4 bases, and 16 bases lay between the germline ends. Per the germline V gene, CDR1 is DFQATT and CDR2 is SNEGSKA (reference sequence). The CDR3 here is CSASPRSTNYEQYF. Written as DNA, the CDR3 is TGCAGTGCTAGTCCTAGGAGTACGAATTACGAGCAGTACTTC.

The table lists this clone with a count of one. The CDR3 sequence: CASWAGSATDTQYF. The CDR3 region has the DNA TGTGCCAGCTGGGCCGGGAGCGCAACCGATACGCAGTATTTT. This chain links TRBV18 with TRBJ2-3, with a weak D call TRBD2 (6 bases). The CDR3 consists of 14 residues. Between the trimmed V and J ends, which lost 7 bases and 6 bases, there was a span of 17 bases. In germline, CDR1 is KGHSH, CDR2 LQKENI.

V usage is TRBV19 and J usage is TRBJ1-3; TRBD1 agrees at 7 bases. CDR3 length: 16 residues. V was pared by 5 bases and J by 0 bases, with 7 bases of the junction left unmatched. Germline values: CDR1 LNHDA, CDR2 SQIVND (reference sequence). CDR3 protein: CASSHPPGGSGNTIYF. The DNA for the CDR3 is TGTGCCAGTAGTCATCCCCCAGGGGGCTCTGGAAACACCATATATTTT. The full variable domain, completed using reference TRBV19 and TRBJ1-3, is DGGITQSPKYLFRKEGQNVTLSCEQNLNHDAMYWYRQDPGQGLRLIYYSQIVNDFQKGDIAEGYSVSREKKESFPLTVTSAQKNPTAFYLCASSHPPGGSGNTIYFGEGSWLTVV.

In regard to this clone: Other nucleotide sequences from this sample produce the same CDR3. The chain recombines TRBV29-1 with TRBJ2-3; D gene ambiguous. CDR3 length: 11 residues. CDR1 is SQVTM and CDR2 is ANQGSEA in the germline V gene. The V end lost 3 bases, the J end lost 6 bases, and 7 bases lay between the germline ends. The CDR3 loop is CSVEGRDTQYF. The DNA for the CDR3 is TGCAGCGTTGAGGGCCGGGATACGCAGTATTTT.

This clone was observed a few times. The chain uses TRBV10-2 and TRBJ1-2; TRBD1 matches 7 bases. This CDR3 spans 16 amino acids. V lost 3 bases, J lost 0 bases, and 7 bases stayed unmatched. Germline values: CDR1 WSHSY, CDR2 SAAADI. The CDR3 region is CASSDTTGTANYGYTF. The CDR3 bases are TGCGCCAGCAGTGACACAACCGGGACAGCTAACTATGGCTACACCTTC.

On this clone itself: This sample includes further DNA sequences coding for the same CDR3. This chain connects TRBV10-3 to TRBJ2-5; 10 bases match TRBD2. V shed 3 bases, J shed 1 base, and the junction held 2 bases outside the gene matches. CDR3 length equals 15 residues. The V gene's germline CDR1 is ENHRY and CDR2 SYGVKD. The CDR3: CAISDSGGAQETQYF. In DNA, the CDR3 is TGTGCCATCAGTGACAGCGGGGGGGCCCAAGAGACCCAGTACTTC.

The CDR3 region has the DNA TGCGCCAGCAGCGCGGGAGCTGAAGCTTTCTTT. It specifies CASSAGAEAFF. This chain links TRBV5-1 with TRBJ1-1; D call uncertain. Trimming cost V 4 bases and J 6 bases, with 7 bases left between them. The germline V gene has CDR1 SGHRS and CDR2 YFSETQ. This CDR3 contains 11 residues.

V usage is TRBV12-3 or TRBV12-4 and J usage is TRBJ1-1; perhaps TRBD1 as D (5 bases). The CDR3 is made up of 13 amino acids. V was clipped by 3 bases and J by 11 bases, with 16 bases between them. CDR3 region: CASSFGRMGGAFF. The CDR3 DNA is TGTGCCAGCAGTTTCGGCAGAATGGGGGGGGCTTTCTTT.

This clone was counted once. The rearrangement joins TRBV25-1 to TRBJ1-6, with D perhaps matching TRBD1 (5 bases). Trimming took off 2 bases at V and 9 bases at J, with 14 bases between the two ends. The CDR3 consists of 15 residues. Germline CDR1 is MGHDK and CDR2 is SYGVNS. CDR3 sequence reads: CASSEDGGWGSPLHF. The CDR3 bases are TGTGCCAGCAGTGAAGATGGGGGGTGGGGTTCACCCCTCCACTTT.

CDR3 in DNA: TGTGCCAGCAGTGAAGCTTCGGGGACCGGGGAGCTGTTTTTT. Amino acids: CASSEASGTGELFF. V and J are TRBV2 and TRBJ2-2, with a weak D call TRBD2 (5 bases). V lost 0 bases to trimming and J lost 5 bases, with 7 bases between them. The CDR3 covers 14 residues. Germline CDR1 reads SNHLY; CDR2 reads FYNNEI.

The gene calls are TRBV5-1 and TRBJ1-1; D remains ambiguous. CDR1 and CDR2 (germline): SGHRS, YFSETQ. The CDR3 consists of 13 residues. Trimming cost V 4 bases and J 1 base, with 8 bases left between them. CDR3 protein: CASSATTNTEAFF. The CDR3 nucleotides are TGCGCCAGCAGCGCAACAACGAACACTGAAGCTTTCTTT.

Notes on this clone: Within the sample, other DNA sequences also encode this same CDR3. The chain is built from TRBV5-1 and TRBJ2-5; 8 positions agree with TRBD1. CDR1 SGHRS and CDR2 YFSETQ come from the germline V gene. The CDR3 sequence is 14 residues long. V lost 4 bases and J lost 1; bases outside the gene matches: 3. CDR3 loop: CASSLDRGQETQYF. CDR3 nucleotides: TGCGCCAGCAGCCTAGACAGGGGCCAAGAGACCCAGTACTTC. Full variable domain (outside the CDR3, taken from reference TRBV5-1 and TRBJ2-5): KAGVTQTPRYLIKTRGQQVTLSCSPISGHRSVSWYQQTPGQGLQFLFEYFSETQRNKGNFPGRFSGRQFSNSRSEMNVSTLELGDSALYLCASSLDRGQETQYFGPGTRLLVL.

A note on this clone: Other DNA sequences of this sample code for an identical CDR3. The V gene is TRBV5-4, the J gene TRBJ2-3; the D gene is possibly TRBD2 (5 bases). V was pared by 4 bases and J by 3 bases, with 9 bases between. In germline, CDR1 is SGHNT, CDR2 YYREEE (reference sequence). The CDR3 consists of 13 residues. CDR3: CASSTRGTDTQYF. The CDR3 coding sequence is TGTGCCAGCAGCACCCGGGGAACAGATACGCAGTATTTT. The variable domain in full, completed from reference TRBV5-4 and TRBJ2-3, reads ETGVTQSPTHLIKTRGQQVTLRCSSQSGHNTVSWYQQALGQGPQFIFQYYREEENGRGNFPPRFSGLQFPNYSSELNVNALELDDSALYLCASSTRGTDTQYFGPGTRLTVL.

This chain links TRBV19 with TRBJ2-7, with 13 positions matching TRBD2. Germline V lookup: CDR1 LNHDA, CDR2 SQIVND (reference sequence). V dropped 10 bases and J dropped 6; count of bases not matched to a gene: 18. CDR3 length: 17 residues. CDR3 nucleotide sequence: TGTGCCACAAAAGGACTAGCGGGGGCCCAGAAGACGGGCGAGCAGTACTTC. This sequence encodes CATKGLAGAQKTGEQYF.

The J gene is TRBJ2-7, the V gene TRBV6-5; a possible D gene is TRBD2 (6 bases). The CDR3 loop spans 13 amino acids. Trimming shortened V by 6 bases and J by 5 bases, and 14 bases separated the two germline ends. From germline, CDR1 is MNHEY and CDR2 SVGAGI. Here the CDR3 DNA reads TGTGCCAGCAGCCAACTAGGAGGGAACGAGCAGTACTTC. Amino acid sequence: CASSQLGGNEQYF.

V gene TRBV2 combines with J gene TRBJ1-1; tentative D call: TRBD1 (6 bases). Between the trimmed V and J ends, which lost 7 bases and 7 bases, there was a span of 10 bases. Germline CDR1 is SNHLY and CDR2 is FYNNEI. The CDR3 runs to 11 residues. Here the CDR3 reads CASTQDSEAFF. The CDR3 DNA reads as TGTGCCAGCACTCAGGACAGTGAAGCTTTCTTT.

The rearrangement links TRBV7-8 to TRBJ1-2, with D unresolved. The V and J ends lost 4 bases and 2 bases respectively, with 17 bases between them. This CDR3 is 16 amino acids long. In germline, CDR1 is SGHVS, CDR2 FQNEAQ. The CDR3 spells CASSSPTPTENYGYTF. The CDR3 coding sequence is TGTGCCAGCAGCTCCCCGACCCCGACTGAGAACTATGGCTACACCTTC. The full variable domain, completed using reference TRBV7-8 and TRBJ1-2, is GAGVSQSPRYKVAKRGQDVALRCDPISGHVSLFWYQQALGQGPEFLTYFQNEAQLDKSGLPSDRFFAERPEGSVSTLKIQRTQQEDSAVYLCASSSPTPTENYGYTFGSGTRLTVV.

In DNA, the CDR3 is TGTGCCAGTAGTCCTTGGGGCAACACTGAAGCTTTCTTT. It is translated as CASSPWGNTEAFF. The rearrangement joins TRBV19 to TRBJ1-1, with D perhaps matching TRBD1 (5 bases). Per the germline V gene, CDR1 is LNHDA and CDR2 is SQIVND (reference sequence). Trimming stripped 5 bases from V and 2 bases from J, with 9 bases between. The CDR3 length is 13 residues.

The rearrangement uses TRBV30 and TRBJ2-7; 10 positions agree with TRBD1. The CDR3 spans 14 residues. V lost 2 bases to trimming and J lost 5 bases; unmatched junction nucleotides: 6. Germline values: CDR1 GTSNPN, CDR2 SVGIG (reference sequence). CDR3 region: CAWSYGQGGHEQYF. The CDR3 DNA reads TGTGCCTGGAGTTACGGACAGGGGGGCCACGAGCAGTACTTC.

This CDR3 reads CASSPYRGDGYTF. The DNA of the CDR3 is TGTGCCAGCAGCCCCTACAGGGGTGATGGCTACACCTTC. The rearrangement links TRBV12-3 or TRBV12-4 to TRBJ1-2, with 7 positions matching TRBD1. CDR3 length equals 13 residues. V dropped 6 bases and J dropped 6; count of bases not matched to a gene: 7.